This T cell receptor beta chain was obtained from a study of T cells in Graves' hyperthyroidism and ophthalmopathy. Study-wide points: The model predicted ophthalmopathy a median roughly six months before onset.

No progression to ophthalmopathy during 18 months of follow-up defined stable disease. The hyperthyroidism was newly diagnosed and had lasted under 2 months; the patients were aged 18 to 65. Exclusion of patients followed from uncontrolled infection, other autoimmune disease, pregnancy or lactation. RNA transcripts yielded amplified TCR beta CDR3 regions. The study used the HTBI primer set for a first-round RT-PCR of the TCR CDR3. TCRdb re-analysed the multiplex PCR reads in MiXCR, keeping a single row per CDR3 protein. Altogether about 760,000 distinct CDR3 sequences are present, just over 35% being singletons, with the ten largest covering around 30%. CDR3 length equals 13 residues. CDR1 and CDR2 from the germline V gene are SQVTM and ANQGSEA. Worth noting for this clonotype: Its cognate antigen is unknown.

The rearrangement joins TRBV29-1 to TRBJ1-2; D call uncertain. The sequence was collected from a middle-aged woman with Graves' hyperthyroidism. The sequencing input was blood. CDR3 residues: CSFGPSRVSGYTF. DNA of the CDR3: TGCAGTTTCGGGCCGTCTCGGGTTAGTGGCTACACCTTC. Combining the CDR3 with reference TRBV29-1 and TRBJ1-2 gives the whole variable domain SAVISQKPSRDICQRGTSLTIQCQVDSQVTMMFWYRQQPGQSLTLIATANQGSEATYESGFVIDKFPISRPNLTFSTLTVSNMSPEDSSIYLCSFGPSRVSGYTFGSGTRLTVV.